Detailed here is one T cell receptor (beta chain). This clonotype showed up just a few times. There is no known antigen for this receptor. There are no base qualities to consult, and no much larger clone falls within one base. Ficoll-Paque density gradient centrifugation was the method used to isolate PBMCs. Data came from an Illumina NovaSeq 6000. cDNA libraries for TCRalpha and TCRbeta were prepared by 5'RACE using constant-segment primers, with sample barcodes and unique molecular identifiers added. Trizol reagent was used to extract RNA from every sample. Library amplification was performed in two PCR steps, and a second sample barcode and Illumina TruSeq adapters were introduced in the second step. Sequencing of libraries was performed on an Illumina NovaSeq with 2 x 150 bp paired-end reads. Regarding the original processing steps: Demultiplexing of reads and collapsing into UMI-guided consensus sequences were performed with migec v1.2.7. Using mixcr v2.1.11, UMI consensuses were aligned to TRA and TRB V and J templates and then assembled into clonotypes. A clonotype was counted as expanded or contracted only if both edgeR and NoisET called the change significant, with noise models trained on biological replicates. For edgeR calls, the thresholds were a false discovery rate-adjusted p below 0.01 and a log2 fold-change of 1. PCA with hierarchical clustering of max-normalized trajectories of the 1000 most abundant clonotypes was used as exploratory dynamics analysis. The CD4 or CD8 phenotype of responding clones was assigned using the separately sequenced CD4+ and CD8+ repertoires. TCRdb cleaned the public reads at Q25 with fastp, built clones with MiXCR and kept in-frame beta chains. Records with the same CDR3 protein are collapsed into one entry carrying the most frequent genes and DNA. These V and J calls rely on TCRdb rather than the paper's analysis. Across this sample there are 410,000 or so distinct CDR3 sequences, with 20% to 30% seen only once. In total, the top ten clones hold 10% to 15% of the sample.

This sample is part of a study of T-cell memory formation after mild COVID-19 listed by TCRdb under 2021. General notes on the study: TCR sequence clusters from the two donors were found to be largely donor specific. The cohort was made up of two young adult volunteers, one female and one male, who were previously healthy. Longitudinal TCRalpha and TCRbeta repertoire sequencing tracked T-cell clones expanding and contracting after mild COVID-19 in two donors. Overall results and qualifications from the work: SARS-CoV-2 specificity was not confirmed for the second-wave clones peaking on day 37. Contracting CD4+ clones turned up mainly in the CM and EM memory subsets, whereas EMRA was where CD8+ clones were enriched. Some responding clones were detected in pre-infection memory, which suggested that pre-existing cross-reactive memory T cells had joined the SARS-CoV-2 response. Balanced CD4/CD8 phenotypes were observed for clones contracting from day 15 to 85, whereas a bias towards CD4+ was observed for a second wave of clones expanding from day 15 to 37. Only two mild cases were covered in the study, and larger cohorts including severe cases with pre-infection samples were considered necessary.

CDR1 and CDR2, looked up from the germline V gene, are KGHDR and SFDVKD. From the cysteine up to the phenylalanine, the CDR3 has a length of 14 residues. Here the CDR3 DNA is all that survives: 42 bases in frame from base 1. V drops 0 bases and J drops 5 bases, leaving 6 bases in between. The specimen was PBMCs or a T cell subset sorted from them (not recorded which). This TCR derives from an adult woman who had mild COVID-19 (a few samples of this study predate the infection). The sample titles of this study are shuffled in the database, so cell type and time point are left out; the donor was told from shared clones. The rearrangement combines TRBV24-1 with TRBJ2-2; the D gene cannot be resolved reliably. CDR3 reads: CATSDLLQTGELFF. The nucleotides are TGTGCCACCAGTGATTTGTTACAGACCGGGGAGCTGTTTTTT.